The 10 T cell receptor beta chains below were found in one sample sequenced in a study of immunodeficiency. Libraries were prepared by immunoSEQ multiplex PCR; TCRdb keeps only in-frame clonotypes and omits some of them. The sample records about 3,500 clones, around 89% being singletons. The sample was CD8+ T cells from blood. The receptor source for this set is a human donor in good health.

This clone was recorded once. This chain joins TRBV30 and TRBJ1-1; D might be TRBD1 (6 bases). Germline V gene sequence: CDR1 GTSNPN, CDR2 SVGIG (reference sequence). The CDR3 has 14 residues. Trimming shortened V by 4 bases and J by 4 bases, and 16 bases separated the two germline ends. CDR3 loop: CAWTLIQGPTEAFF. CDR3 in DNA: TGTGCCTGGACCCTAATACAGGGCCCCACTGAAGCTTTCTTT.

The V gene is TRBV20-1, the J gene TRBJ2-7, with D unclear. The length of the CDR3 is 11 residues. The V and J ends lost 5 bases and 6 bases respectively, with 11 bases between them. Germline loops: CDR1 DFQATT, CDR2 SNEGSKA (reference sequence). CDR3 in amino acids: CSARLSFEQYF. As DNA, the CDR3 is TGCAGTGCTCGCCTCAGCTTCGAGCAGTACTTC.

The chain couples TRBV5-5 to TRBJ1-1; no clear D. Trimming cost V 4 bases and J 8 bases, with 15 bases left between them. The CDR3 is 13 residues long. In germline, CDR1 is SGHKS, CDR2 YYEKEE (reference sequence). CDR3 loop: CASSHSGELEAFF. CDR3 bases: TGTGCCAGCAGCCATTCGGGCGAACTAGAAGCTTTCTTT.

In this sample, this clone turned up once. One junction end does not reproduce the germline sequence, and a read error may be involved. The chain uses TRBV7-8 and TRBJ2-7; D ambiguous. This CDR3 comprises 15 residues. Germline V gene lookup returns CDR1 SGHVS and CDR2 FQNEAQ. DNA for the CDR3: TGTGCCAGCACCTTAACGACCAATACTGATTGGGAGCAGTACTTC. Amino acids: CASTLTTNTDWEQYF.

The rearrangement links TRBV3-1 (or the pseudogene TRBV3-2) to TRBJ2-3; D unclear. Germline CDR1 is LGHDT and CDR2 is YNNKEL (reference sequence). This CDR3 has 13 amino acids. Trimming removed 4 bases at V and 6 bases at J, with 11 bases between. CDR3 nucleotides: TGTGCCAGCAGCCCCGGTTTGTCGGATACGCAGTATTTT. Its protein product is CASSPGLSDTQYF.

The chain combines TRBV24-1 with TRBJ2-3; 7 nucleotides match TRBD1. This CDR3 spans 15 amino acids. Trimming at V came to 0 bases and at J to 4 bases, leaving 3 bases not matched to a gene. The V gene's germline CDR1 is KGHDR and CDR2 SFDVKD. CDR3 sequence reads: CATSDLRDRADTQYF. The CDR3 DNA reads TGTGCCACCAGTGATTTGCGTGACAGGGCAGATACGCAGTATTTT.

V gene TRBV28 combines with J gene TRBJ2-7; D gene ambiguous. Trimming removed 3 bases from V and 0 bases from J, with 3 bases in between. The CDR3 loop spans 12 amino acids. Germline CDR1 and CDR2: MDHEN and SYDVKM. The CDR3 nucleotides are TGTGCCAGCAGTTTTCTCTCCTACGAGCAGTACTTC. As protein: CASSFLSYEQYF.

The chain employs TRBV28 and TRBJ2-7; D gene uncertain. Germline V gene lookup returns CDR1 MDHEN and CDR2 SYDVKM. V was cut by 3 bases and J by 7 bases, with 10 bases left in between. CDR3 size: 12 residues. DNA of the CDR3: TGTGCCAGCAGTTTCCCTTCCCGAGAGCAGTACTTC. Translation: CASSFPSREQYF.

CDR3 bases: TGTGCCAGCAGCCAAGACAGGGGGTCTTGGGAGCAGTACTTC. Its translation is CASSQDRGSWEQYF. V usage is TRBV3-1 (or the pseudogene TRBV3-2) and J usage is TRBJ2-7; 7 bases line up with TRBD1. Germline CDR1 LGHDT, CDR2 YNNKEL (reference sequence). With V trimmed by 0 bases and J by 7 bases, 6 bases remained unmatched. This CDR3 has 14 residues.

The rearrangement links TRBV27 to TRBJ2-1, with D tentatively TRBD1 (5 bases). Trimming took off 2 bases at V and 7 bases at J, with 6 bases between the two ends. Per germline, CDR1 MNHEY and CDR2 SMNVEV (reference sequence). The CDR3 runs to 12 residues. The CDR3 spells CASSLDRNEQFF. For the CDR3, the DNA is TGTGCCAGCAGTTTAGACAGAAATGAGCAGTTCTTC.